These T cell receptor beta chains were read from a single sample in a study of blood T cell repertoires in COVID-19. Clones were read by immunoSEQ multiplex PCR, and TCRdb kept only the in-frame ones, dropping some. The profile covers about 82,000 clones, with about 80% appearing a single time and 12% taken by the ten largest. Sample: peripheral blood. These receptors were obtained from a woman aged 40 to 50 with active or convalescent COVID-19. CDR3s include the opening cysteine and the closing phenylalanine or tryptophan. D genes are given only for firm matches. Some rows mark clone size as missing; the rest say once, few, many or name a class of expanded clone.

size	D	V	J	CDR3	DNA
.	.	TRBV6-2/TRBV6-3	TRBJ1-4	CASSPTGKEKLFF	TGTGCCAGCAGTCCGACAGGCAAGGAAAAACTGTTTTTT
.	TRBD2	TRBV11-3	TRBJ2-7	CASRGGSEQYF	TGTGCCAGCAGGGGAGGGTCCGAGCAGTACTTC
few	TRBD1	TRBV6-2/TRBV6-3	TRBJ1-4	CASSTRGRSTNEKLFF	TGTGCCAGCAGTACCAGGGGGCGTTCAACTAATGAAAAACTGTTTTTT
.	.	TRBV7-9	TRBJ2-2	CASSYSWTGELFF	TGTGCCAGCAGCTATAGCTGGACCGGGGAGCTGTTTTTT
.	.	TRBV2	TRBJ1-4	CASTGTPLWGGASPTNEKLFF	TGTGCCAGCACCGGAACCCCCCTTTGGGGAGGCGCCTCACCAACTAATGAAAAACTGTTTTTT
.	.	TRBV7-9	TRBJ2-1	CASSSGVSYNEQFF	TGTGCCAGCAGCTCGGGAGTCTCCTACAATGAGCAGTTCTTC
.	.	TRBV7-9	TRBJ2-3	CASSLGRDIFTDTQYF	TGTGCCAGCAGCTTAGGCCGGGACATCTTCACAGATACGCAGTATTTT
once	.	TRBV19	TRBJ2-2	CASSIQVSGELFF	TGTGCCAGTAGTATTCAGGTGTCCGGGGAGCTGTTTTTT
.	TRBD1	TRBV30	TRBJ1-2	CAWIRDREDGYTF	TGTGCCTGGATCCGGGACAGGGAAGATGGCTACACCTTC
once	TRBD1	TRBV24-1	TRBJ1-2	CATRAGQGYGYTF	TGTGCCACCAGGGCGGGACAGGGGTATGGCTACACCTTC
once	TRBD2	TRBV5-1	TRBJ2-1	CASSFPGTSGRATYNEQFF	TGCGCCAGCAGCTTCCCCGGGACTAGCGGGAGGGCCACCTACAATGAGCAGTTCTTC
.	.	TRBV4-2	TRBJ2-3	CASSQDERSTDTQYF	TGTGCCAGCAGCCAAGATGAACGGAGCACAGATACGCAGTATTTT
.	.	TRBV28	TRBJ2-7	CASSPYAPGSRDYEQYF	TGTGCCAGCAGTCCATACGCCCCAGGGTCCAGGGACTACGAGCAGTACTTC
once	.	TRBV7-2	TRBJ2-3	CASSLARLPRDTQYF	TGTGCCAGCAGCTTAGCTCGATTACCTAGAGATACGCAGTATTTT
few	TRBD1	TRBV7-3	TRBJ1-6	CASRGQVGSPLHF	TGTGCCAGCAGGGGACAGGTCGGTTCACCCCTCCACTTT
.	.	TRBV27	TRBJ1-1	CASSPQVPYTEAFF	TGTGCCAGCAGTCCCCAGGTCCCCTACACTGAAGCTTTCTTT
.	.	TRBV21-1	TRBJ2-7	CASSKSGQGGSYEQYF	TGTGCCAGCAGCAAATCGGGACAGGGAGGATCCTACGAGCAGTACTTC
.	.	TRBV21-1	TRBJ2-7	CASSQGADEQYF	TGTGCCAGCTCACAGGGAGCGGACGAGCAGTACTTC
few	.	TRBV9	TRBJ2-6	CASRKDSFYSGANVLTF	TGTGCCAGCAGGAAGGACAGCTTCTACTCTGGGGCCAACGTCCTGACTTTC
once	TRBD2	TRBV4-1	TRBJ2-1	CASSQASIAGGHYNEQFF	TGCGCCAGCAGCCAGGCTAGTATAGCGGGAGGACATTACAATGAGCAGTTCTTC
.	TRBD1	TRBV2	TRBJ2-7	CASSETGGWGIRF	TGTGCCAGCAGTGAGACAGGGGGCTGGGGTATTCGCTTC
once	.	TRBV11-2	TRBJ1-1	CASSLTPGGVTEAFF	TGTGCCAGCAGCTTAACCCCCGGAGGGGTCACTGAAGCTTTCTTT
once	.	TRBV6-1	TRBJ1-5	CASSAGERYSNQPQHF	TGTGCCAGCAGTGCAGGGGAGCGCTATAGCAATCAGCCCCAGCATTTT
.	.	TRBV21-1	TRBJ2-3	CASSKASQGELTDTQYF	TGTGCCAGCAGCAAAGCGTCGCAGGGGGAACTCACAGATACGCAGTATTTT
.	.	TRBV5-6	TRBJ2-4	CASRDSMGSGFQENIQYF	TGTGCCAGCAGGGATTCGATGGGGTCGGGGTTTCAAGAAAACATTCAGTACTTC
.	TRBD2	TRBV28	TRBJ2-3	CASSFREGLESTDTQYF	TGTGCCAGCAGCTTCCGGGAGGGGCTAGAGAGCACAGATACGCAGTATTTT
.	.	TRBV6-5	TRBJ1-4	CASSYVRGTNEKLFF	TGTGCCAGCAGTTACGTCAGGGGTACTAATGAAAAACTGTTTTTT
once	TRBD1	TRBV5-1	TRBJ1-4	CASSFGQGGEKLFF	TGCGCCAGCAGCTTCGGACAGGGGGGTGAAAAACTGTTTTTT
once	TRBD2	TRBV2	TRBJ2-5	CASRPGLAGEKQETQYF	TGTGCCAGCAGGCCGGGACTAGCGGGAGAGAAACAAGAGACCCAGTACTTC
.	.	TRBV29-1	TRBJ1-6	CSVRQADNSPLHF	TGCAGCGTTCGACAAGCTGATAATTCACCCCTCCACTTT
few	TRBD1	TRBV28	TRBJ2-5	CASSPGTGQLETQYF	TGTGCCAGCAGTCCCGGAACGGGACAGTTGGAGACCCAGTACTTC